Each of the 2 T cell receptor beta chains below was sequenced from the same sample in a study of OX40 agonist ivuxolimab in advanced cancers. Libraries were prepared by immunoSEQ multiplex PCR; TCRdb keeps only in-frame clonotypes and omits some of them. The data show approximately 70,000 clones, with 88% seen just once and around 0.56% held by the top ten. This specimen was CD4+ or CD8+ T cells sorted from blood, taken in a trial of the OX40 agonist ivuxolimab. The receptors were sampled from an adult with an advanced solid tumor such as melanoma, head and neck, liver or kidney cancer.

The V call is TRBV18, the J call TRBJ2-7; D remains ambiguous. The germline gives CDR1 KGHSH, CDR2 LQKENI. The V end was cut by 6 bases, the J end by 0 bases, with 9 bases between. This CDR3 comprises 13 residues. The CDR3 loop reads CASSKGSSYEQYF. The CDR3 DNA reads TGTGCCAGCTCGAAGGGTTCCTCCTACGAGCAGTACTTC.

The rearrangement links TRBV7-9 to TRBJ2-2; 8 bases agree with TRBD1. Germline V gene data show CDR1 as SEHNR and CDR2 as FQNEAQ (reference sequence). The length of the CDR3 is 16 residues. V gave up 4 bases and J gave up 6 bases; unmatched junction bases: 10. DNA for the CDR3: TGTGCCAGCAGCTACCTGGGGACAGGAGGTCCCGGGGAGCTGTTTTTT. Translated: CASSYLGTGGPGELFF.